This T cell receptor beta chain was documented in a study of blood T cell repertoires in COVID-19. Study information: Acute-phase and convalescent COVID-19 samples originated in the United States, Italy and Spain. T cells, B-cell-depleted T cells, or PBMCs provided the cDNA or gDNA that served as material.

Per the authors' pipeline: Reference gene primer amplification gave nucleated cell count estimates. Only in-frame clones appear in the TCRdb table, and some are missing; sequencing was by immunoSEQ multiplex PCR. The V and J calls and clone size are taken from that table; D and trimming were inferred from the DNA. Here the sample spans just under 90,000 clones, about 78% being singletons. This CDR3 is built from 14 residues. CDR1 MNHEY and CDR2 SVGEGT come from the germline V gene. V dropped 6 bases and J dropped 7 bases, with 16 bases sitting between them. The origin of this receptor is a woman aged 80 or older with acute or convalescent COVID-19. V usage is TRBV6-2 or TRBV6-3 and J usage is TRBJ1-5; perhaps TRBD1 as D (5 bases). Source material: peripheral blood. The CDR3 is CASSPLGANQPQHF. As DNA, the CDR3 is TGTGCCAGCAGCCCCCTTGGGGCGAACCAGCCCCAGCATTTT.